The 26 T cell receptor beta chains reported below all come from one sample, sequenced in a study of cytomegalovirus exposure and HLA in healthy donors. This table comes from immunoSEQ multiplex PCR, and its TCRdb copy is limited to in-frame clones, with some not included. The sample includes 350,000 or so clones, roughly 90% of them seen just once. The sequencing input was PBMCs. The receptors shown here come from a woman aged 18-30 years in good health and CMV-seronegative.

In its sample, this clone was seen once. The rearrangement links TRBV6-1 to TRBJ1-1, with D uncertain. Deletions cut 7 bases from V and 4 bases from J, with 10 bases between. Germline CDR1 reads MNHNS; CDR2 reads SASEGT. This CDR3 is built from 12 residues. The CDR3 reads CASIGRSTEAFF. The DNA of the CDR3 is TGTGCCAGCATCGGGAGGAGCACTGAAGCTTTCTTT.

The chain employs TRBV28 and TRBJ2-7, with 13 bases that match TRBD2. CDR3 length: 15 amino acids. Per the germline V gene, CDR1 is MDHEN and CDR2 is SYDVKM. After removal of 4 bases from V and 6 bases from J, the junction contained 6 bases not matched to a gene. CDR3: CASSSGLAGVSEQYF. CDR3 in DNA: TGTGCCAGCAGTTCAGGACTAGCGGGAGTTAGCGAGCAGTACTTC. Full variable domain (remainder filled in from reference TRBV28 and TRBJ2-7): DVKVTQSSRYLVKRTGEKVFLECVQDMDHENMFWYRQDPGLGLRLIYFSYDVKMKEKGDIPEGYSVSREKKERFSLILESASTNQTSMYLCASSSGLAGVSEQYFGPGTRLTVT.

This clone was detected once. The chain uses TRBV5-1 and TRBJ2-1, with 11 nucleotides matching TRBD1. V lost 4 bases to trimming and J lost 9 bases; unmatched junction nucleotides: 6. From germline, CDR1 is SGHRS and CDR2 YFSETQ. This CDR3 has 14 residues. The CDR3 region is CASSPGQGVGEQFF. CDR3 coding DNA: TGCGCCAGCAGCCCGGGACAGGGGGTGGGTGAGCAGTTCTTC. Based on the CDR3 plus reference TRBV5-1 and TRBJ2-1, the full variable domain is KAGVTQTPRYLIKTRGQQVTLSCSPISGHRSVSWYQQTPGQGLQFLFEYFSETQRNKGNFPGRFSGRQFSNSRSEMNVSTLELGDSALYLCASSPGQGVGEQFFGPGTRLTVL.

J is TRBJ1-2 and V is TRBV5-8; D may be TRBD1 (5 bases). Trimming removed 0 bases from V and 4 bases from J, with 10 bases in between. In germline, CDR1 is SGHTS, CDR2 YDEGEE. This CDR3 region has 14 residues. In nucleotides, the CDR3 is TGTGCCAGCAGCTTGGGGGGCCTCGCCTATGGCTACACCTTC. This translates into CASSLGGLAYGYTF.

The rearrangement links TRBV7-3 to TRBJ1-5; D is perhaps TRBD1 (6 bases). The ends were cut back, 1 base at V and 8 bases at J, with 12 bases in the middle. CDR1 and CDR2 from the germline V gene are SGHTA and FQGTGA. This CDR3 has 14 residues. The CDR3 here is CASSLNGPGEPQHF. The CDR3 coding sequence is TGTGCCAGCAGCTTAAATGGACCAGGGGAGCCCCAGCATTTT.

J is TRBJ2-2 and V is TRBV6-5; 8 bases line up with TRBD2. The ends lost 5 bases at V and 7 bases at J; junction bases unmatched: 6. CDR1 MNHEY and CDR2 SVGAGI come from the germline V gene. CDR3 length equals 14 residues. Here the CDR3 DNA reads TGTGCCAGCAGTAAAGCGGGAGCGGTCGGGGAGCTGTTTTTT. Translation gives CASSKAGAVGELFF.

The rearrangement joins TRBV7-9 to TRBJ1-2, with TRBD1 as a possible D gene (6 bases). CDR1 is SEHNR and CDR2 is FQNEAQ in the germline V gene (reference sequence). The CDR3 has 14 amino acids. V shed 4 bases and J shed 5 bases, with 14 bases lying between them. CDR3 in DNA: TGTGCCAGCAGCTCGAGCGGACAGCCTTATGGCTACACCTTC. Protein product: CASSSSGQPYGYTF.

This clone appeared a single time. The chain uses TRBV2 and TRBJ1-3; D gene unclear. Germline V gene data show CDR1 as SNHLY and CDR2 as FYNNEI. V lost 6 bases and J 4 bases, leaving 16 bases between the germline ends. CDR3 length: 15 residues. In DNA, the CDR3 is TGTGCCAGCAGGTCACTGCTGAGGATCGGAAACACCATATATTTT. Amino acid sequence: CASRSLLRIGNTIYF.

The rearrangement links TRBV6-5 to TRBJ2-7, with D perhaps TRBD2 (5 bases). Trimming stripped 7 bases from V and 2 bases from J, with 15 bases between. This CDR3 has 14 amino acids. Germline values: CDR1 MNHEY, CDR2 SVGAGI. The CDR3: CASKGRESTYEQYF. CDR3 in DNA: TGTGCCAGCAAGGGCCGGGAATCAACCTACGAGCAGTACTTC.

CDR3 coding DNA: TGTGCCAGCAGCCTCCGACAGGGGGCCAGCACAGATACGCAGTATTTT. Encoded protein: CASSLRQGASTDTQYF. The V call is TRBV7-3, the J call TRBJ2-3, with 10 bases that match TRBD1. V shed 5 bases, J shed 0 bases, and the junction held 5 bases outside the gene matches. The CDR3 runs 16 residues. Germline values: CDR1 SGHTA, CDR2 FQGTGA.

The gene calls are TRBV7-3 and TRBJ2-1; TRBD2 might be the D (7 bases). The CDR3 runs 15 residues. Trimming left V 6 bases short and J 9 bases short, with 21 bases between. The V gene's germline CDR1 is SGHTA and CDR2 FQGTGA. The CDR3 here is CASSLLAARGGEQFF. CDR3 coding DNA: TGTGCCAGCAGTCTTCTAGCGGCCCGAGGGGGTGAGCAGTTCTTC.

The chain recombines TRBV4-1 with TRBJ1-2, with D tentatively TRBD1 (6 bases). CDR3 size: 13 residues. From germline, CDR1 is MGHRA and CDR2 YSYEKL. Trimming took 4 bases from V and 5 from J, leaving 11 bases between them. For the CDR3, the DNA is TGCGCCAGCAGCCTTGACAGGAGGTATGGCTACACCTTC. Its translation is CASSLDRRYGYTF.

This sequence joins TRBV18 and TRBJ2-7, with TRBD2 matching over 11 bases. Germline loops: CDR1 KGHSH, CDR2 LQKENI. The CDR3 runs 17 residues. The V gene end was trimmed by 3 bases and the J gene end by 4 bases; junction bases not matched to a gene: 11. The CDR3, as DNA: TGTGCCAGCTCACCCAAATCGAACCTAGCGGGAGGTTACGAGCAGTACTTC. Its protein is CASSPKSNLAGGYEQYF. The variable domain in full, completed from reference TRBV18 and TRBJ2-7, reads NAGVMQNPRHLVRRRGQEARLRCSPMKGHSHVYWYRQLPEEGLKFMVYLQKENIIDESGMPKERFSAEFPKEGPSILRIQQVVRGDSAAYFCASSPKSNLAGGYEQYFGPGTRLTVT.

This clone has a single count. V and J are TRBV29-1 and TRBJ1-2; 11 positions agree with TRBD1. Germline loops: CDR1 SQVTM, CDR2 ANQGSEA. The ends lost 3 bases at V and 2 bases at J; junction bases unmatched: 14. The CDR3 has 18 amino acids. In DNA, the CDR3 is TGCAGCGTTGACGGTGGGGGGACAGGGGGACCCCCGAACTATGGCTACACCTTC. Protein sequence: CSVDGGGTGGPPNYGYTF.

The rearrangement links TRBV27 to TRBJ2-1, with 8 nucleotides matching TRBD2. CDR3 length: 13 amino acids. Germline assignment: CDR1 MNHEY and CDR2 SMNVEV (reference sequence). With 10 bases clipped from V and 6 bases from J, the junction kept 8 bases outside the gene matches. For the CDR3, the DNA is TGTGCCATCGAAGCGGGAGCGGGCAATGAGCAGTTCTTC. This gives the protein CAIEAGAGNEQFF.

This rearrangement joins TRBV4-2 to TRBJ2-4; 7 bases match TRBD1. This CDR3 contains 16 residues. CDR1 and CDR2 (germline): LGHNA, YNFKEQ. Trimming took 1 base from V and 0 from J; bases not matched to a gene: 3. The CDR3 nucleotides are TGTGCCAGCAGCCAAGGGACAGGTGTAGCCAAAAACATTCAGTACTTC. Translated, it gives CASSQGTGVAKNIQYF.

The CDR3 reads CASSPTRDRGHEQYF. DNA of the CDR3: TGTGCCAGCTCTCCCACCCGGGACAGGGGGCACGAGCAGTACTTC. The chain employs TRBV18 and TRBJ2-7, with 12 nucleotides matching TRBD1. This CDR3 is built from 15 residues. Germline CDR1 and CDR2: KGHSH and LQKENI. J lost 5 bases, V lost 6 bases, and 8 bases had no gene match.

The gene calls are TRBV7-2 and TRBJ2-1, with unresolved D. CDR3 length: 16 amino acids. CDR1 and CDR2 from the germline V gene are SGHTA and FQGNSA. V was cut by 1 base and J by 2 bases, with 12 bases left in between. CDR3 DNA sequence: TGTGCCAGCAGCTTAGAGGCGGCAGCCACCTACAATGAGCAGTTCTTC. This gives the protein CASSLEAAATYNEQFF.

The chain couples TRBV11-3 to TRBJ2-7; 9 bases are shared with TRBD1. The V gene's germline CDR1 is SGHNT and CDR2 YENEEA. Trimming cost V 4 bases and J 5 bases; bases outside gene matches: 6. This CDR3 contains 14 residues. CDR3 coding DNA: TGTGCCAGCAGCTCCGGGACAGGGTTTAACGAGCAGTACTTC. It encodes CASSSGTGFNEQYF.

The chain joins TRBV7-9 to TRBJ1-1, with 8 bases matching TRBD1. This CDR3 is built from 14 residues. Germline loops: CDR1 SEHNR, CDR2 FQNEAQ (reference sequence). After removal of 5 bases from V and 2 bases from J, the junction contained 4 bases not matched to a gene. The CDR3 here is CASSPQGANTEAFF. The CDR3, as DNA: TGTGCCAGCAGCCCGCAGGGGGCCAACACTGAAGCTTTCTTT. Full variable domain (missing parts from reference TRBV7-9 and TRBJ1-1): DTGVSQNPRHKITKRGQNVTFRCDPISEHNRLYWYRQTLGQGPEFLTYFQNEAQLEKSRLLSDRFSAERPKGSFSTLEIQRTEQGDSAMYLCASSPQGANTEAFFGQGTRLTVV.

The CDR3 DNA follows: TGTGCCAGCGGCAGGGGCCCCACAGATACGCAGTATTTT. Protein sequence: CASGRGPTDTQYF. The V and J genes are TRBV11-3 and TRBJ2-3, with D possibly TRBD1 on 6 matching bases. The CDR3 has 13 residues. The ends were cut back, 8 bases at V and 2 bases at J, with 11 bases in the middle. Germline CDR1 and CDR2: SGHNT and YENEEA.

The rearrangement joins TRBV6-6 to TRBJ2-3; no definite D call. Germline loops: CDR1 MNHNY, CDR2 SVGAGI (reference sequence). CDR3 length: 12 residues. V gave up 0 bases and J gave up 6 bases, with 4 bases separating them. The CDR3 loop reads CASSYSLDTQYF. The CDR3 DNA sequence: TGTGCCAGCAGTTACTCCTTGGATACGCAGTATTTT.

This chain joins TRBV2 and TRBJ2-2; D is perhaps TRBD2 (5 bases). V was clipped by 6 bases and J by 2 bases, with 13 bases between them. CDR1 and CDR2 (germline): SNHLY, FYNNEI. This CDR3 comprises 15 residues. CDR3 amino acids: CASRLQGGNTGELFF. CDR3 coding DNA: TGTGCCAGCAGGCTACAAGGAGGAAACACCGGGGAGCTGTTTTTT.

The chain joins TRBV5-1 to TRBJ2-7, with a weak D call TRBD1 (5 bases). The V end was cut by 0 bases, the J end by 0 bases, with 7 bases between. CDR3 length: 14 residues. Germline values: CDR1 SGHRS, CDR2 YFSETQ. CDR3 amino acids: CASSLDRFSYEQYF. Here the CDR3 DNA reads TGCGCCAGCAGCTTGGACAGGTTCTCCTACGAGCAGTACTTC.

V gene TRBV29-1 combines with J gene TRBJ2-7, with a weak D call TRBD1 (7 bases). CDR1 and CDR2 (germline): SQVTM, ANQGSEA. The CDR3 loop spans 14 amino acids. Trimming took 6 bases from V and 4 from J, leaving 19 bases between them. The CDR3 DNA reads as TGCAGCGTCCCCAGGGGGTCAGGAGGGTACGAGCAGTACTTC. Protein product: CSVPRGSGGYEQYF.

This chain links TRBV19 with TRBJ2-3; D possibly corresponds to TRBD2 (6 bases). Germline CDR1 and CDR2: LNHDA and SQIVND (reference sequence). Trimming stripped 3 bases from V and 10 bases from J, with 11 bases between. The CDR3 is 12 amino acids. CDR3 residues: CASSIISGPQYF. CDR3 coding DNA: TGTGCCAGTAGTATTATTAGCGGTCCGCAGTATTTT.